One and the same sample provided the 31 T cell receptor beta chains below, sequenced in a study of Graves' ophthalmopathy and Graves' hyperthyroidism. RNA transcripts served as template for amplifying TCR beta CDR3 sequences. RT-PCR in the first round used HTBI primers; a second-round multiplex PCR followed. TCRdb ran MiXCR on the multiplex PCR reads and lists one entry per CDR3 protein. This repertoire shows around 1,200,000 distinct CDR3 sequences, roughly 35% found once; its top ten account for roughly 10%. Sequenced sample: peripheral blood or thyroid tissue (not recorded which). The receptor source for this set is an adult man with Graves' hyperthyroidism.

In this sample, this clonotype turned up a few times. J is TRBJ1-6 and V is TRBV6-5; D remains unclear. The CDR3 extends over 15 amino acids. The V and J ends lost 2 bases and 10 bases respectively, with 15 bases between them. Germline assignment: CDR1 MNHEY and CDR2 SVGAGI. The CDR3, as DNA: TGTGCCAGCAGTTACGAGGGCCAAGGGCGGTCACCCCTCCACTTT. Protein: CASSYEGQGRSPLHF.

In its sample, this clonotype was seen a few times. V usage is TRBV20-1 and J usage is TRBJ2-7; 7 bases are shared with TRBD2. Germline CDR1 DFQATT, CDR2 SNEGSKA (reference sequence). V was pared by 3 bases and J by 5 bases, with 13 bases of the junction left unmatched. The length of the CDR3 is 15 residues. CDR3 sequence: CSASRIVGGFDEQYF. CDR3 bases: TGCAGTGCTAGTAGGATCGTGGGAGGGTTCGACGAGCAGTACTTC.

CDR3 loop: CASSPGQGSVGYTF. The CDR3, as DNA: TGTGCCAGCAGCCCCGGACAGGGTTCAGTTGGCTACACCTTC. The chain is built from TRBV25-1 and TRBJ1-2; 8 bases are a match to TRBD1. J was trimmed by 7 bases and V by 6 bases; bases with no gene match: 10. The CDR3 runs 14 residues. CDR1 MGHDK and CDR2 SYGVNS come from the germline V gene.

CDR3 nucleotides: TGCAGCGCCTCCCCGGGACAGGGTTTCTATGGCTACACCTTC. Translation gives CSASPGQGFYGYTF. This chain joins TRBV29-1 and TRBJ1-2; 9 bases align to TRBD1. With V trimmed by 7 bases and J by 4 bases, 10 bases remained unmatched. The CDR3 totals 14 residues. CDR1 and CDR2 from the germline V gene are SQVTM and ANQGSEA.

This clonotype was detected ten times or more. The V call is TRBV14, the J call TRBJ2-7; 8 positions agree with TRBD1. Per germline, CDR1 SGHDN and CDR2 FVKESK. V lost 4 bases and J lost 6; bases outside the gene matches: 8. This CDR3 is built from 14 residues. CDR3 protein: CASSRQDRVGEQYF. CDR3 coding DNA: TGTGCCAGCAGCCGGCAGGACAGGGTGGGCGAGCAGTACTTC.

The chain uses TRBV24-1 and TRBJ1-5; D not certain. The CDR3 is 15 amino acids. Trimming took 6 bases from V and 3 from J, leaving 14 bases between them. CDR1 and CDR2 (germline): KGHDR, SFDVKD. The CDR3 DNA follows: TGTGCCACCAGTCCCTCACGGACGGACAATCAGCCCCAGCATTTT. Its protein is CATSPSRTDNQPQHF.

This clonotype has only a few counts. The chain has TRBV12-3 or TRBV12-4 and TRBJ1-2; 12 bases fit TRBD1. The V segment lost 6 bases and the J segment 4 bases; nucleotides outside the gene matches: 3. This CDR3 is 14 amino acids long. This chain's CDR3 is CASRGTGGLYGYTF. CDR3 in DNA: TGTGCCAGCAGAGGGACAGGGGGCCTCTATGGCTACACCTTC.

Ten or more counts support this clonotype. V usage is TRBV4-1 and J usage is TRBJ2-5, with D unclear. Germline V gene sequence: CDR1 MGHRA, CDR2 YSYEKL. This CDR3 has 13 amino acids. V dropped 2 bases and J dropped 0 bases, with 4 bases sitting between them. CDR3 region: CASSQPNQETQYF. The DNA of the CDR3 is TGCGCCAGCAGCCAACCTAACCAAGAGACCCAGTACTTC.

This chain uses TRBV2 with TRBJ1-6; D gene uncertain. The ends were cut back, 4 bases at V and 10 bases at J, with 8 bases in the middle. CDR3 length equals 12 residues. Per germline, CDR1 SNHLY and CDR2 FYNNEI. In nucleotides, the CDR3 is TGTGCCAGCAGTGTTATCCCATCACCCCTCCACTTT. It translates to CASSVIPSPLHF.

The chain uses TRBV5-6 and TRBJ2-2, with 9 bases fitting TRBD1. The CDR3 spans 16 residues. Germline V CDR1 and CDR2: SGHDT, YYEEEE. After removal of 4 bases from V and 6 bases from J, the junction contained 10 bases not matched to a gene. CDR3 coding DNA: TGTGCCAGCAGCCTAGCAGGAAACAGGGGGCCCGGGGAGCTGTTTTTT. This translates into CASSLAGNRGPGELFF. The full variable domain, rest sourced from reference TRBV5-6 and TRBJ2-2, is DAGVTQSPTHLIKTRGQQVTLRCSPKSGHDTVSWYQQALGQGPQFIFQYYEEEERQRGNFPDRFSGHQFPNYSSELNVNALLLGDSALYLCASSLAGNRGPGELFFGEGSRLTVL.

This clonotype was counted at least ten times. This sequence joins TRBV20-1 and TRBJ2-7, with a weak D call TRBD1 (6 bases). CDR1 and CDR2 (germline): DFQATT, SNEGSKA (reference sequence). Trimming stripped 3 bases from V and 4 bases from J, with 13 bases between. The CDR3 extends over 13 amino acids. The CDR3 is CSASSGRGYEQYF. The CDR3 bases are TGCAGTGCTAGTTCGGGCAGGGGTTACGAGCAGTACTTC.

This clonotype showed up just a few times. The chain recombines TRBV4-1 with TRBJ1-1, with TRBD1 matching over 10 bases. The CDR3 is 15 amino acids. V lost 4 bases to trimming and J lost 10 bases; unmatched junction nucleotides: 12. Germline loops: CDR1 MGHRA, CDR2 YSYEKL. CDR3: CASSRRQGALSGAFF. CDR3 nucleotides: TGCGCCAGCAGCCGCCGACAGGGGGCTCTCTCGGGAGCTTTCTTT.

Many counts were recorded for this clonotype. The chain recombines TRBV20-1 with TRBJ2-5, with no clear D. Deletions cut 4 bases from V and 5 bases from J, with 14 bases between. Germline V lookup: CDR1 DFQATT, CDR2 SNEGSKA (reference sequence). This CDR3 is built from 13 residues. For the CDR3, the DNA is TGCAGTGCTACGTCTACCCCCCGGGAGACCCAGTACTTC. The encoded protein is CSATSTPRETQYF.

The table lists this clonotype with a few counts. V and J are TRBV5-1 and TRBJ2-5; 10 positions match TRBD2. The trim removed 1 base at V and 5 bases at J, leaving 8 bases unmatched. Germline V gene lookup returns CDR1 SGHRS and CDR2 YFSETQ. The CDR3 is 16 residues long. The CDR3 bases are TGCGCCAGCAGCTTGCTTTTCCTAGCGGGAGAGGAGACCCAGTACTTC. Amino acid sequence: CASSLLFLAGEETQYF.

The chain combines TRBV7-8 with TRBJ2-7; 12 positions agree with TRBD2. Germline loops: CDR1 SGHVS, CDR2 FQNEAQ. The CDR3 loop spans 14 amino acids. V trimming: 7 bases; J trimming: 1 base; junction bases outside the gene matches: 2. CDR3 in amino acids: CASNLAGGSYEQYF. The CDR3 region has the DNA TGTGCCAGCAACCTAGCGGGAGGGTCCTACGAGCAGTACTTC.

In this sample, this clonotype turned up many times. V gene TRBV29-1 combines with J gene TRBJ1-1, with a tentative D call TRBD1 (6 bases). V was clipped by 5 bases and J by 4 bases, with 17 bases between them. The germline V gene encodes CDR1 SQVTM and CDR2 ANQGSEA. The CDR3 loop spans 14 amino acids. CDR3 region: CSVHVMGGGTEAFF. Here the CDR3 DNA reads TGCAGCGTTCACGTGATGGGGGGCGGCACTGAAGCTTTCTTT.

This clonotype has a single count. This may be a read error, as it is one base from a much larger clone. This chain joins TRBV4-1 and TRBJ1-2, with D possibly being TRBD1 (6 bases). This CDR3 region has 15 residues. Trimming cost V 0 bases and J 7 bases, with 15 bases left between them. Germline assignment: CDR1 MGHRA and CDR2 YSYEKL. CDR3 nucleotides: TGCGCCAGCAGCCAAGAAGGGGGGTCGGATAGTGGCTACACCTTC. Translated: CASSQEGGSDSGYTF.

The CDR3 is CASSYFDLTTAFYGYTF. For the CDR3, the DNA is TGTGCCAGCAGTTACTTCGACCTAACGACCGCCTTCTATGGCTACACCTTC. V usage is TRBV6-2 or TRBV6-3 and J usage is TRBJ1-2; D remains ambiguous. The V end was cut by 1 base, the J end by 4 bases, with 19 bases between. Germline V CDR1 and CDR2: MNHEY, SVGEGT. CDR3 length: 17 amino acids.

The sample holds a few counts of this clonotype. The J gene is TRBJ2-5, the V gene TRBV24-1; 7 positions agree with TRBD2. Germline loops: CDR1 KGHDR, CDR2 SFDVKD. V lost 4 bases to trimming and J lost 5 bases; unmatched junction nucleotides: 3. The CDR3 has 13 amino acids. CDR3 nucleotides: TGTGCCACCAGTGAAGCCGGGAGGGAGACCCAGTACTTC. Its protein is CATSEAGRETQYF.

CDR3 bases: TGTGCCACCAGCACGGAAAACACGGGACACTATGGCTACACCTTC. As protein: CATSTENTGHYGYTF. The J gene is TRBJ1-2, the V gene TRBV15, with D possibly being TRBD1 (5 bases). CDR1 and CDR2 (germline): LNHNV, YYDKDF (reference sequence). The CDR3 covers 15 residues. Trimming took off 4 bases at V and 3 bases at J, with 15 bases between the two ends.

In regard to this clonotype: This may be a read error, as it is one base from a much larger clone. The chain employs TRBV20-1 and TRBJ1-2; no clear D. Germline-derived CDR1 and CDR2 are DFQATT and SNEGSKA (reference sequence). The CDR3 is 13 residues long. The CDR3 DNA sequence: TGCGGTGCCAGGAAAGGTCGTGACTATGGCTACACCTTC. It yields the protein CGARKGRDYGYTF.

The chain is built from TRBV15 and TRBJ1-2; no definite D call. Germline V gives CDR1 LNHNV, CDR2 YYDKDF (reference sequence). V lost 5 bases, J lost 7 bases, and 14 bases lay in between. This CDR3 is built from 13 residues. CDR3 loop: CATSFPGRAGYTF. The CDR3 bases are TGTGCCACCAGCTTCCCGGGGAGGGCTGGCTACACCTTC.

The J gene is TRBJ2-7, the V gene TRBV29-1, with TRBD2 identical over 10 bases. Germline CDR1 is SQVTM and CDR2 is ANQGSEA. V lost 7 bases, J lost 2 bases, and 5 bases stayed unmatched. The CDR3 length is 13 residues. The CDR3 nucleotides read TGCAGCGCCACTCTAGCGGGGGCCTACGAGCAGTACTTC. This encodes CSATLAGAYEQYF.

This clonotype showed up just once. This chain joins TRBV29-1 and TRBJ1-2; 11 bases line up with TRBD1. This CDR3 spans 13 amino acids. Unmatched junction bases numbered 10, after V lost 8 bases and J lost 8 bases. The germline V gene encodes CDR1 SQVTM and CDR2 ANQGSEA. The CDR3 protein is CSSRTGGAEGYTF. Written as DNA, the CDR3 is TGCAGCTCCCGGACAGGGGGCGCGGAAGGCTACACCTTC. Together with reference TRBV29-1 and TRBJ1-2, the CDR3 gives the full variable domain: SAVISQKPSRDICQRGTSLTIQCQVDSQVTMMFWYRQQPGQSLTLIATANQGSEATYESGFVIDKFPISRPNLTFSTLTVSNMSPEDSSIYLCSSRTGGAEGYTFGSGTRLTVV.

Regarding this clonotype: A much more abundant neighbour one base away suggests this may be a read error. The chain has TRBV25-1 and TRBJ2-5; D remains unclear. The CDR3 has 13 amino acids. V lost 3 bases, J lost 5 bases, and 10 bases lay in between. Germline CDR1 and CDR2: MGHDK and SYGVNS. The CDR3 region is CASSEVGWETQYF. The CDR3 DNA is TGTGCCAGCAGTGAGGTCGGTTGGGAGACCCAGTACTTC. Full variable domain (rest looked up from reference TRBV25-1 and TRBJ2-5): EADIYQTPRYLVIGTGKKITLECSQTMGHDKMYWYQQDPGMELHLIHYSYGVNSTEKGDLSSESTVSRIRTEHFPLTLESARPSHTSQYLCASSEVGWETQYFGPGTRLLVL.

This chain connects TRBV20-1 to TRBJ2-2; D unresolved. The V gene lost 1 base and the J gene lost 5 bases, with 14 bases spanning the gap. The CDR3 is made up of 15 amino acids. Germline lookup yields CDR1 DFQATT and CDR2 SNEGSKA (reference sequence). CDR3 in amino acids: CSARGPYARTGELFF. The CDR3 DNA is TGCAGTGCTAGAGGGCCTTATGCGCGAACCGGGGAGCTGTTTTTT.

There are many counts of this clonotype. The chain is built from TRBV7-8 and TRBJ2-7; 7 nucleotides line up with TRBD1. The CDR3 contains 17 residues. Losses at the gene ends were 1 base for V and 3 bases for J; bases not matched to a gene: 12. Germline CDR1 is SGHVS and CDR2 is FQNEAQ. CDR3: CASSLVGQLATGYEQYF. The DNA of the CDR3 is TGTGCCAGCAGCTTAGTGGGACAGTTGGCTACAGGCTACGAGCAGTACTTC.

This clonotype was detected a few times. V and J are TRBV9 and TRBJ2-7; 7 bases map to TRBD2. Per the germline V gene, CDR1 is SGDLS and CDR2 is YYNGEE. This CDR3 region has 15 residues. V lost 4 bases to trimming and J lost 2 bases; unmatched junction nucleotides: 9. This chain's CDR3 is CASSFRAGETYEQYF. CDR3 in DNA: TGTGCCAGCAGCTTCCGGGCGGGGGAGACCTACGAGCAGTACTTC.

In the case of this clonotype: As the CDR3 is not closed by the conserved phenylalanine or tryptophan, this likely results from a read error. The rearrangement uses TRBV5-1 and TRBJ2-7; TRBD2 might be the D (6 bases). Trimming removed 2 bases from V and 2 bases from J, with 11 bases in between. Germline-derived CDR1 and CDR2 are SGHRS and YFSETQ. The CDR3 is 14 residues long. CDR3 bases: TGCGCCAGCAGCTTACGGGGGACCGCCTACGAGCAGTACATC. This translates into CASSLRGTAYEQYI.

This clonotype was counted many times. This rearrangement joins TRBV7-2 to TRBJ1-5; 7 nucleotides match TRBD1. Trimming at V came to 1 base and at J to 1 base, leaving 1 base not matched to a gene. The germline V gene encodes CDR1 SGHTA and CDR2 FQGNSA. The CDR3 has 15 residues. The CDR3 reads CASSLDRGSNQPQHF. The CDR3 DNA follows: TGTGCCAGCAGCTTAGACAGGGGAAGCAATCAGCCCCAGCATTTT.

This clonotype was seen repeatedly, ten times or more. The V call is TRBV20-1, the J call TRBJ2-5, with 7 bases matching TRBD1. Germline V gives CDR1 DFQATT, CDR2 SNEGSKA (reference sequence). V gave up 5 bases and J gave up 4 bases; unmatched junction bases: 16. This CDR3 is built from 16 residues. The CDR3 spells CSAPARHTGVGETQYF. Written as DNA, the CDR3 is TGCAGTGCTCCCGCCCGTCACACAGGGGTTGGAGAGACCCAGTACTTC.